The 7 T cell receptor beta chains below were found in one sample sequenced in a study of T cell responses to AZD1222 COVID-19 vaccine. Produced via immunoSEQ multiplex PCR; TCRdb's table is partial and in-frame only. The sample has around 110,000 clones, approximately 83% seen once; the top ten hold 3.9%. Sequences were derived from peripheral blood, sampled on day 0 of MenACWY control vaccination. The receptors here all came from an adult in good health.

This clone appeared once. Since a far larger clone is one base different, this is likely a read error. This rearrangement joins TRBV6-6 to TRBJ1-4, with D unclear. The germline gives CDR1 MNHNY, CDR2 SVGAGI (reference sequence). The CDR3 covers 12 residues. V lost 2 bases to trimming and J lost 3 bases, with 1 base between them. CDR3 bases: TGTGCCAGCAGTTACCCTAATGAAAAACTGTTTTTT. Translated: CASSYPNEKLFF.

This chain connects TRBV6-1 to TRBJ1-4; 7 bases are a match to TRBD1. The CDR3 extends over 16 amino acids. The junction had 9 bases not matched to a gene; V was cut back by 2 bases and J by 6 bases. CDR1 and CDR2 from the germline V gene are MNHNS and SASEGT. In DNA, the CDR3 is TGTGCCAGCAGTGAATTGTCAGGGACAGCTTATGAAAAACTGTTTTTT. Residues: CASSELSGTAYEKLFF.

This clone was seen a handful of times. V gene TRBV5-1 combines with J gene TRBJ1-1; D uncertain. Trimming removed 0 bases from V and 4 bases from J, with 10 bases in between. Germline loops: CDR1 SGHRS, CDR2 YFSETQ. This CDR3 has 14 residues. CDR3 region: CASSLVSGSTEAFF. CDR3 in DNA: TGCGCCAGCAGCTTGGTCTCGGGGAGCACTGAAGCTTTCTTT.

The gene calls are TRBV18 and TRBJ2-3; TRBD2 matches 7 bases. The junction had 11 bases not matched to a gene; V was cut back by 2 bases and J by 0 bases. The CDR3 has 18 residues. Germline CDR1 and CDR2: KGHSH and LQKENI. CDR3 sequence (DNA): TGTGCCAGCTCACCAGGTGCTCCGGGGGGAAGTAGCACAGATACGCAGTATTTT. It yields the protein CASSPGAPGGSSTDTQYF. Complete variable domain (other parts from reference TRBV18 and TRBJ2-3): NAGVMQNPRHLVRRRGQEARLRCSPMKGHSHVYWYRQLPEEGLKFMVYLQKENIIDESGMPKERFSAEFPKEGPSILRIQQVVRGDSAAYFCASSPGAPGGSSTDTQYFGPGTRLTVL.

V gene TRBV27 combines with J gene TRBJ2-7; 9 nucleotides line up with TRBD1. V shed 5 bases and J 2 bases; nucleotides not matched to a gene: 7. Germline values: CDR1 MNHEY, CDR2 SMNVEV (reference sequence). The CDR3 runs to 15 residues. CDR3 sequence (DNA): TGTGCCAGCAGTCCCCGGGGGACAGGGACCTACGAGCAGTACTTC. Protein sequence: CASSPRGTGTYEQYF.

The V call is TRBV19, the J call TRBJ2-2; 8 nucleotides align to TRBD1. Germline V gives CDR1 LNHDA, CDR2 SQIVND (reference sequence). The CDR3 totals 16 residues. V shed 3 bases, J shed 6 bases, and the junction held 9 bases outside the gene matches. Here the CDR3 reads CASSIWQGAQSGELFF. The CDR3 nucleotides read TGTGCCAGTAGTATTTGGCAGGGGGCGCAGTCCGGGGAGCTGTTTTTT. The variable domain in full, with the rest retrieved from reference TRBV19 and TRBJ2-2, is DGGITQSPKYLFRKEGQNVTLSCEQNLNHDAMYWYRQDPGQGLRLIYYSQIVNDFQKGDIAEGYSVSREKKESFPLTVTSAQKNPTAFYLCASSIWQGAQSGELFFGEGSRLTVL.

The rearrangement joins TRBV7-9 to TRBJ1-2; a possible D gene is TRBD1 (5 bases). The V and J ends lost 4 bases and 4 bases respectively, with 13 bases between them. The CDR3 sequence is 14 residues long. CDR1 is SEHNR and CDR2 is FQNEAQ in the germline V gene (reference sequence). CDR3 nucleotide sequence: TGTGCCAGCAGCTCGGGACGGCCTCTCTATGGCTACACCTTC. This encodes CASSSGRPLYGYTF.